A single T cell receptor (beta chain) is shown here with its context. Its antigen is currently unknown. Making the TCR beta libraries involved quantitative 5'-RACE with molecular barcodes. TCRdb itself ran the 5' RACE reads through MiXCR, one entry per CDR3 protein. The sample includes 350,000 or so distinct CDR3 sequences, 14% to 15% of them seen just once. With 8 bases removed from V and 7 bases from J, the gap between germline ends came to 21 bases. Germline V gene data show CDR1 as WSHSY and CDR2 as SAAADI. The CDR3 spans 15 residues. This entry belongs to a study of CD8 T cells in ankylosing spondylitis. Study findings and constraints: Characteristic, it appeared, of ankylosing spondylitis blood was a TCR beta motif of about eight highly homologous variants. Previous work reported some of these motif variants in the synovial fluid and blood of reactive arthritis. From matched ankylosing spondylitis synovial fluid, disease-linked clones were reportedly recovered at significantly enriched levels.

Sequencing was done on a sample of blood, either unsorted or a sorted T cell fraction (not recorded which). The rearrangement links TRBV10-2 to TRBJ1-5; a weak D match, TRBD1 (6 bases). This sequence originates from a male donor with ankylosing spondylitis or in good health (not recorded which). The CDR3 sequence is CASAPAGGGAQPQHF. In DNA, the CDR3 is TGCGCCAGCGCGCCGGCGGGAGGGGGAGCACAGCCCCAGCATTTT.